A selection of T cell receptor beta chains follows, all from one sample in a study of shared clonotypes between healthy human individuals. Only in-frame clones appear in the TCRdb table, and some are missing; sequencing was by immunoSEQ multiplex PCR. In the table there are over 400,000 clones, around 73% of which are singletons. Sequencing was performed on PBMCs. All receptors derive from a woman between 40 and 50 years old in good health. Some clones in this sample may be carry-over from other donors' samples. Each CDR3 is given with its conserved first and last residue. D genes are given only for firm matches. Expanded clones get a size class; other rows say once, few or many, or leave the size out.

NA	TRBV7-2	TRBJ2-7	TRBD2	CASSLVLAGGGVEQCF	TGTGCCAGCAGCTTAGTGTTAGCGGGAGGAGGGGTCGAGCAGTGCTTC
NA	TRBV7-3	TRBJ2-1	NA	CASSLWASEGEQFF	TGTGCCAGCAGCTTATGGGCTAGCGAGGGTGAGCAGTTCTTC
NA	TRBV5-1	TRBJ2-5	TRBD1	CASSSGGAGLSETQYF	TGCGCCAGCAGCTCAGGGGGCGCAGGCCTTTCGGAGACCCAGTACTTC
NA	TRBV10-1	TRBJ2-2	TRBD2	CASSESAREDRELFF	TGCGCCAGCAGTGAGTCTGCGCGGGAGGACAGGGAGCTGTTTTTT
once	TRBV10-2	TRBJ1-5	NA	CASKNQGGRDQPQHF	TGCGCCAGCAAGAACCAGGGTGGACGCGATCAGCCCCAGCATTTT
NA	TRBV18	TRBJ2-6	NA	CASSPDPASGANVLTF	TGTGCCAGCTCACCGGATCCCGCCTCTGGGGCCAACGTCCTGACTTTC
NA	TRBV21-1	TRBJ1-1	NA	CASSIPGQGSAMNTEAFF	TGTGCCAGCAGCATACCGGGACAGGGGTCGGCGATGAACACTGAAGCTTTCTTT
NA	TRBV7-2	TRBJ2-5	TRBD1	CASSLDRKETQYF	TGTGCCAGCAGCTTGGACAGGAAAGAGACCCAGTACTTC
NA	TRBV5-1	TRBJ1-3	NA	CASSLLGQSSGNTIYF	TGCGCCAGCAGCTTGTTGGGCCAGAGCTCTGGAAACACCATATATTTT
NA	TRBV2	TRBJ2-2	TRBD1	CASSGDQGANTGELFF	TGTGCCAGCAGTGGAGACCAGGGGGCGAACACCGGGGAGCTGTTTTTT
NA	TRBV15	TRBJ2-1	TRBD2	CATRVAGLNNEQFF	TGTGCCACCAGGGTAGCGGGCCTAAACAATGAGCAGTTCTTC
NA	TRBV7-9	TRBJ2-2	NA	CASSPTRENTGELFF	TGTGCCAGCAGCCCTACACGGGAAAACACCGGGGAGCTGTTTTTT
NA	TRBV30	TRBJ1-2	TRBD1	CAWSPRGQVWENNYGYTF	TGTGCCTGGAGTCCAAGAGGACAGGTGTGGGAGAATAACTATGGCTACACCTTC
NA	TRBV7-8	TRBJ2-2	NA	CASSPRTVENTGELFF	TGTGCCAGCAGCCCCCGGACAGTTGAGAACACCGGGGAGCTGTTTTTT
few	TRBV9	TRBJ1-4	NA	CASSRGQGSEKLFF	TGTGCCAGCAGCCGGGGGCAGGGTAGCGAAAAACTGTTTTTT
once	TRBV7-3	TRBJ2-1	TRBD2	CASSQPHRTSASGEQFF	TGTGCCAGCAGCCAGCCACATCGGACTAGCGCGTCGGGTGAGCAGTTCTTC
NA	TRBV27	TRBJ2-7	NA	CASSFGTHEQYF	TGTGCCAGCAGTTTCGGGACCCACGAGCAGTACTTC
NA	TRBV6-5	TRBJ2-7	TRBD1	CASSYLDRGGEQYF	TGTGCCAGCAGTTACCTAGACAGGGGCGGTGAGCAGTACTTC
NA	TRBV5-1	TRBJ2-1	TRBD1	CASSLVGQGAYNEQFF	TGCGCCAGCAGCTTGGTGGGACAGGGGGCCTACAATGAGCAGTTCTTC
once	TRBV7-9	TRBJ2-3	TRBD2	CASSPLPAGAPTDTQYF	TGTGCCAGCAGCCCTCTCCCAGCGGGGGCGCCCACAGATACGCAGTATTTT
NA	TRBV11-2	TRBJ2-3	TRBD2	CASSLRGRLATFTDTQYF	TGTGCCAGCAGCTTACGGGGTAGACTAGCGACCTTCACAGATACGCAGTATTTT
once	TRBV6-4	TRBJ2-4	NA	CASSLVQGKGKNIQYF	TGTGCCAGCAGTCTGGTCCAGGGGAAAGGCAAAAACATTCAGTACTTC
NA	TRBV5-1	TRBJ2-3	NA	CASSPRQATDTQYF	TGCGCCAGCAGCCCTAGACAGGCCACAGATACGCAGTATTTT
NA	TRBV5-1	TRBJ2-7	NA	CASSPFGWETHEQYF	TGCGCCAGCAGCCCCTTCGGGTGGGAGACCCACGAGCAGTACTTC
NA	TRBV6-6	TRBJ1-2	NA	CASSYGARTNYGYTF	TGTGCCAGCAGTTACGGCGCGCGGACTAACTATGGCTACACCTTC
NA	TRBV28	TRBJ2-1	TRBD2	CLVGGVPDYEQFF	TGTCTCGTCGGGGGGGTCCCTGACTATGAGCAGTTCTTC
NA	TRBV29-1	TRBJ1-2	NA	CSVEDEVYGYTF	TGCAGCGTTGAAGATGAGGTGTATGGCTACACCTTC
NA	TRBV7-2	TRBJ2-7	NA	CASSLMGSSYEQYF	TGTGCCAGCAGCTTAATGGGATCCTCCTACGAGCAGTACTTC
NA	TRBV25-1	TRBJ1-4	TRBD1	CASSVQTGGNEKLFF	TGTGCCAGCAGTGTCCAGACAGGGGGCAATGAAAAACTGTTTTTT
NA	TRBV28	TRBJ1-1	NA	CASRSSLEAFF	TGTGCCAGCCGTTCCTCCCTTGAAGCTTTCTTT
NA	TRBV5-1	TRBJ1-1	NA	CASSLRGQTEAFF	TGCGCCAGCAGCCTCCGGGGGCAAACTGAAGCTTTCTTT
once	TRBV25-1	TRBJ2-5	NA	CASSEFRSHRGQETQYF	TGTGCCAGCAGTGAATTCAGGTCGCACCGCGGCCAAGAGACCCAGTACTTC
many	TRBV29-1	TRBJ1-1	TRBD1	CSVGQGLGTEAFF	TGCAGCGTTGGACAGGGGTTAGGCACTGAAGCTTTCTTT
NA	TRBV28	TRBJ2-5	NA	CASSPPPRETQYF	TGTGCCAGCAGTCCGCCTCCTCGGGAGACCCAGTACTTC
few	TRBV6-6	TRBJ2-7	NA	CASRGRAGDYEQYF	TGTGCCTCAAGGGGGAGGGCCGGGGACTACGAGCAGTACTTC
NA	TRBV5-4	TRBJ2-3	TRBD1	CASRRTGEHTDTQYF	TGTGCCAGCAGGAGGACAGGGGAGCACACAGATACGCAGTATTTT
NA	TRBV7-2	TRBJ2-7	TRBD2	CASSPPGLEGGEQYF	TGTGCCAGCAGCCCGCCGGGACTAGAGGGCGGCGAGCAGTACTTC
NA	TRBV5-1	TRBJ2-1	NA	CASSLEGSYNEQFF	TGCGCCAGCAGCTTGGAGGGATCCTACAATGAGCAGTTCTTC
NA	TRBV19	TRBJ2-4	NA	CATAGQAGNIQYF	TGTGCCACCGCGGGTCAGGCGGGAAACATTCAGTACTTC
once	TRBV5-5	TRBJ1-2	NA	CASFSGGNYGYTF	TGTGCCAGCTTCAGCGGGGGCAACTATGGCTACACCTTC
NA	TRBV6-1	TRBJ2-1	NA	CASRLQGSHEQFF	TGTGCCAGCAGGTTACAGGGTTCGCATGAGCAGTTCTTC
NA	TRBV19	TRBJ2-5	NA	CASSAGSETQYF	TGTGCCAGTAGTGCCGGGAGTGAGACCCAGTACTTC
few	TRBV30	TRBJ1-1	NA	CAWSVLGSDTEAFF	TGTGCCTGGAGTGTACTGGGATCTGACACTGAAGCTTTCTTT
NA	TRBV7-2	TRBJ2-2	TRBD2	CASSLWAGGTNTGELFF	TGTGCCAGCAGCTTATGGGCGGGAGGGACGAACACCGGGGAGCTGTTTTTT
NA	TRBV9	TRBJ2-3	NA	CASSPMPLSTDTQYF	TGTGCCAGCAGCCCTATGCCCCTAAGCACAGATACGCAGTATTTT
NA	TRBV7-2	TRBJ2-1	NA	CASSLGGSGSYNEQFF	TGTGCCAGCAGCTTAGGGGGTAGCGGATCATACAATGAGCAGTTCTTC
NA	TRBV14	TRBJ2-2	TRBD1	CASRGTASLNTGELFF	TGTGCCAGCAGGGGGACAGCCTCACTGAACACCGGGGAGCTGTTTTTT
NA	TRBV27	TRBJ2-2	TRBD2	CASSGWTSGRPGELFF	TGTGCCAGCAGTGGATGGACTAGCGGGAGACCCGGGGAGCTGTTTTTT
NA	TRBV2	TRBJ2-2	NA	CASSEGRSTGELFF	TGTGCCAGCAGTGAAGGTCGATCCACCGGGGAGCTGTTTTTT
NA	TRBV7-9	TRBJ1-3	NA	CASTNTGNTIYF	TGTGCCAGCACCAACACTGGAAACACCATATATTTT
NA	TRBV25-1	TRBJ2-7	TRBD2	CASTTKGLAGYEQYF	TGTGCCAGCACCACCAAGGGGCTAGCGGGCTACGAGCAGTACTTC
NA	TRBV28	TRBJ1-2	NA	CASSLYLADGYGYTF	TGTGCCAGCAGTTTATACCTAGCGGACGGTTATGGCTACACCTTC
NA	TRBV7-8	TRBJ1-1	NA	CASSLEGPGGTEAFF	TGTGCCAGCAGCTTAGAGGGGCCTGGTGGTACTGAAGCTTTCTTT
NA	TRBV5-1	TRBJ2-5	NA	CASSSGALDWTQYF	TGCGCCAGCAGCTCGGGGGCCCTGGATTGGACCCAGTACTTC
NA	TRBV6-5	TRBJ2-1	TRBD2	CASSLQREYNEQFF	TGTGCCAGCAGCCTTCAGCGGGAGTACAATGAGCAGTTCTTC
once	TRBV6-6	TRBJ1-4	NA	CASSYSTAQLFF	TGTGCCAGCAGTTACTCGACAGCCCAACTGTTTTTT
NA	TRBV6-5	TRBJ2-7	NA	CASSADPGQIHEQYF	TGTGCCAGCAGTGCAGATCCGGGACAAATCCACGAGCAGTACTTC